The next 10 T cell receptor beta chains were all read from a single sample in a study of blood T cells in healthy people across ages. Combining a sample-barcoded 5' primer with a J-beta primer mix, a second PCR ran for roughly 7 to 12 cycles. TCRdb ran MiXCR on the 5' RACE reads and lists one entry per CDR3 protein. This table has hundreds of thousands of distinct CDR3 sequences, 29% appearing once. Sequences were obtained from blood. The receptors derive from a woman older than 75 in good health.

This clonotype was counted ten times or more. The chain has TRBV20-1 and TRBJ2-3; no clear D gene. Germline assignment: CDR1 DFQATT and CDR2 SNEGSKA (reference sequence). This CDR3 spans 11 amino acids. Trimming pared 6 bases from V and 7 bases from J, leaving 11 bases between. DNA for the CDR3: TGCAGTGCAAGCGTGGCCAATACGCAGTATTTT. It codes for CSASVANTQYF.

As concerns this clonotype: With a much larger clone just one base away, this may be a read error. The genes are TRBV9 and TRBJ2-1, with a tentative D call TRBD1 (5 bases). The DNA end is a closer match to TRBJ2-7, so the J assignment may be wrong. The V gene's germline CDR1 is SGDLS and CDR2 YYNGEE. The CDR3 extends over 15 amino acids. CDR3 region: CASSQQGYSYNEQYF. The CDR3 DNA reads TGTGCCAGCAGCCAGCAGGGTTACTCCTACAATGAGCAGTACTTC.

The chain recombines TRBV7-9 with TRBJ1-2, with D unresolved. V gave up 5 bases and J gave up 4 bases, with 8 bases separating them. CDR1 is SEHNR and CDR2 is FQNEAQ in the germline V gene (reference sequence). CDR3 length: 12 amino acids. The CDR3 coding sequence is TGTGCCAGCAGCCCCAAGATCTATGGCTACACCTTC. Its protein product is CASSPKIYGYTF.

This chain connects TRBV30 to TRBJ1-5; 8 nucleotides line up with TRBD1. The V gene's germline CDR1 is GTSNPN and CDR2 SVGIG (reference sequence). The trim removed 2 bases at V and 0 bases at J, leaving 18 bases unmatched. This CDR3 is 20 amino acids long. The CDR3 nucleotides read TGTGCCTGGAGTAAACAACGGACAGGGAGGAACCCTTATAGCAATCAGCCCCAGCATTTT. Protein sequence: CAWSKQRTGRNPYSNQPQHF.

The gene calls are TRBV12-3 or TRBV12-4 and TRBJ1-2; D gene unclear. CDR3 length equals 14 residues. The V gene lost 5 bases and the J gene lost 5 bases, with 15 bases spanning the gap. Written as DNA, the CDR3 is TGTGCCAGCAGTCTAGAAAGCGCACCGTATGGCTACACCTTC. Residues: CASSLESAPYGYTF.

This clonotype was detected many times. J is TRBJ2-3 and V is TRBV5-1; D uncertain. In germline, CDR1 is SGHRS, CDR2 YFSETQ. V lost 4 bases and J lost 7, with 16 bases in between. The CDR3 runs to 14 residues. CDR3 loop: CASSQNSIQNTQYF. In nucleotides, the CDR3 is TGCGCCAGCAGCCAAAACTCAATCCAGAATACGCAGTATTTT.

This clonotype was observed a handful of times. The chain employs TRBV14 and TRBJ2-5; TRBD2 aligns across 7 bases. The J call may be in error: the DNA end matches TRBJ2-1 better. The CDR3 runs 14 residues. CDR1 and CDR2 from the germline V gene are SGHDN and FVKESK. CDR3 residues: CASSPGTNQETQFF. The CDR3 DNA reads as TGTGCCAGCAGCCCTGGGACTAACCAAGAGACCCAGTTCTTC.

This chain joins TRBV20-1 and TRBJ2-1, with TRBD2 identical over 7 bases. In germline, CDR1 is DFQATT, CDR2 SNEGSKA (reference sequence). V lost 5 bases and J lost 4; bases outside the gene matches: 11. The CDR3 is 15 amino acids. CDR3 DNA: TGCAGTGCTTACTTAAGGGACTACCGGTACAATGAGCAGTTCTTC. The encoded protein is CSAYLRDYRYNEQFF.

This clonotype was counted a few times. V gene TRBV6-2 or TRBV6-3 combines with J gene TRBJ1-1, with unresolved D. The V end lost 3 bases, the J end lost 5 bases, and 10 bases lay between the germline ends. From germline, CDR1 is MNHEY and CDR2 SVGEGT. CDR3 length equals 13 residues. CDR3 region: CASSYIARTEAFF. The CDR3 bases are TGTGCCAGCAGTTATATCGCCCGGACTGAAGCTTTCTTT.

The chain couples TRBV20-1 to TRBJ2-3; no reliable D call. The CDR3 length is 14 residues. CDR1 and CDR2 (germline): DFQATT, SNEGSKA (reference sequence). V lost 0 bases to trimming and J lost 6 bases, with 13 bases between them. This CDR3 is CSAREAAAVDTQYF. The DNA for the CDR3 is TGCAGTGCTAGAGAGGCGGCGGCAGTGGATACGCAGTATTTT.